This TCR beta chain was profiled in a study of radiation and T cells in renal cell carcinoma. General study findings and limits: From baseline, blood top tumor clonotypes peaked at 2 weeks post-radiation.

Time point: blood 2 weeks post-SBRT. Treatment described: 15 Gy SBRT to primary tumor, nephrectomy 4 weeks later. Clear cell pathology was present in this patient's renal cell carcinoma. A note on this clone: Its specificity is not known.

Sequencing was performed with immunoSEQ multiplex PCR; in TCRdb, only in-frame clones are kept and a portion is missing. The sample records 160,000 or so clones, 87% being singletons. Germline CDR1 reads MNHEY; CDR2 reads SVGAGI. This CDR3 contains 14 residues. V was trimmed by 6 bases and J by 3 bases, leaving 14 bases between them. The sequencing here drew on blood, taken from a patient whose treatment included radiotherapy and nephrectomy. This sequence originates from a woman between 50 and 59 years old with renal cell carcinoma. V is TRBV6-5 and J is TRBJ1-2, with D tentatively TRBD1 (6 bases). CDR3 residues: CASSTPQGDYGYTF. In nucleotides, the CDR3 is TGTGCCAGCAGCACTCCACAGGGTGACTATGGCTACACCTTC.